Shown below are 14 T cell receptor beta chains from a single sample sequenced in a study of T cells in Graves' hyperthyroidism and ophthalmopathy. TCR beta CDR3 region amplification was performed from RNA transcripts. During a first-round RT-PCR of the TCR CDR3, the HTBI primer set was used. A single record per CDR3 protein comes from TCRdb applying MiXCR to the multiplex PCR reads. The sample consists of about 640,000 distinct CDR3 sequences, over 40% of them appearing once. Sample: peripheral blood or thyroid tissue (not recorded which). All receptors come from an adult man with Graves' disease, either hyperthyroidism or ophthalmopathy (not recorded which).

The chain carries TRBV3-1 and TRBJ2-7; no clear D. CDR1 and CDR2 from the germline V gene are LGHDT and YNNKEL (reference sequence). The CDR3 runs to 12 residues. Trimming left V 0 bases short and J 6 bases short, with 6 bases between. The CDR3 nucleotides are TGTGCCAGCAGCCAAGAGAACGGCGAGCAGTACTTC. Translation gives CASSQENGEQYF.

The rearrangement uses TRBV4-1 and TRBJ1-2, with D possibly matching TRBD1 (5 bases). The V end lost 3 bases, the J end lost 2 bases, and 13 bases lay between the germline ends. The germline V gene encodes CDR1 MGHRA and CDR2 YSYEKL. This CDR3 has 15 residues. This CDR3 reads CASSHLMGPNYGYTF. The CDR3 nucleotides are TGCGCCAGCAGCCATCTTATGGGACCCAACTATGGCTACACCTTC.

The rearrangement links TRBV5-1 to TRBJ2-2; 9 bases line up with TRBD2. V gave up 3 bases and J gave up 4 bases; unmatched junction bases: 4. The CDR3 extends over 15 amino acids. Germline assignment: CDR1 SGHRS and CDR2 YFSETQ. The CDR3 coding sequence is TGCGCCAGCAGCTCACAAGCGGGAGGCACCGGGGAGCTGTTTTTT. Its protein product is CASSSQAGGTGELFF.

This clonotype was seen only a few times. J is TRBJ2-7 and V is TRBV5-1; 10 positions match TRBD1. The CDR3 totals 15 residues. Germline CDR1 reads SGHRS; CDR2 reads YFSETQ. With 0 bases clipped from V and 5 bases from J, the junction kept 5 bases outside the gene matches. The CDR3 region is CASSLGGTGAHEQYF. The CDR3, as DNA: TGCGCCAGCAGCTTGGGCGGGACAGGGGCCCACGAGCAGTACTTC.

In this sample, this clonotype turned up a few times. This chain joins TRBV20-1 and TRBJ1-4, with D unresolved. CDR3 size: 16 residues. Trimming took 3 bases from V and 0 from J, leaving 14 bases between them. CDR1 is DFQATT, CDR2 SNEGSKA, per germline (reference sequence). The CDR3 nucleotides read TGCAGTGCTAGTGACTCGGGAAGAGCAACTAATGAAAAACTGTTTTTT. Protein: CSASDSGRATNEKLFF.

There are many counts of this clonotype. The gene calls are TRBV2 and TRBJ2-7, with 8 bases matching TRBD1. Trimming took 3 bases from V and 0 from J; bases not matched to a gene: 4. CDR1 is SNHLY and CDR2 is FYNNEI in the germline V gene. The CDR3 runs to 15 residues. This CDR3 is CASSEEDRASYEQYF. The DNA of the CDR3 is TGTGCCAGCAGTGAGGAGGACAGGGCCTCCTACGAGCAGTACTTC.

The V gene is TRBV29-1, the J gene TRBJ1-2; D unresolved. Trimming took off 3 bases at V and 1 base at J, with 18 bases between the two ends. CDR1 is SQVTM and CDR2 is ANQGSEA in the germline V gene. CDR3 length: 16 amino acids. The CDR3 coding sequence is TGCAGCGTTGAGGAGCGCACCTCCCGCTATAACTATGGCTACACCTTC. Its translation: CSVEERTSRYNYGYTF.

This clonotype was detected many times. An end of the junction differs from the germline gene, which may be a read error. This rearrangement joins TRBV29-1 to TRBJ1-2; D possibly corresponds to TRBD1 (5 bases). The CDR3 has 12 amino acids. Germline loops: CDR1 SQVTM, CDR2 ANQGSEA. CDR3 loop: CSFERDGGGYTF. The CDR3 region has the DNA TGCAGCTTTGAAAGGGACGGCGGTGGCTACACCTTC.

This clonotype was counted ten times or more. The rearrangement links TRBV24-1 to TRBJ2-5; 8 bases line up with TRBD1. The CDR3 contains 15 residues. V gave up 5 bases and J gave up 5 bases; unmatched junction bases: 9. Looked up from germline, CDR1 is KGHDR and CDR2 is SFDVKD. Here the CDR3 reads CATSGGQGLAETQYF. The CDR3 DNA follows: TGTGCCACCAGTGGCGGACAGGGTTTAGCGGAGACCCAGTACTTC.

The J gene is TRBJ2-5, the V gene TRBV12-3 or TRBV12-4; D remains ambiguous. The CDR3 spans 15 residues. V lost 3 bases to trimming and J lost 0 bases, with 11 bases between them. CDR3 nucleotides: TGTGCCAGCAGTTTGTATCGCAGCTACCAAGAGACCCAGTACTTC. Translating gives CASSLYRSYQETQYF.

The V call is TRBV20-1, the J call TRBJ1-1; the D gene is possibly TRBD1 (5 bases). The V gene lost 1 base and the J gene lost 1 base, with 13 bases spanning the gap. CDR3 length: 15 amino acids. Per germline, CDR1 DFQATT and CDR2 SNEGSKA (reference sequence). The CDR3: CSARVSARANTEAFF. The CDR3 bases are TGCAGTGCTAGAGTCTCGGCCAGGGCGAACACTGAAGCTTTCTTT.

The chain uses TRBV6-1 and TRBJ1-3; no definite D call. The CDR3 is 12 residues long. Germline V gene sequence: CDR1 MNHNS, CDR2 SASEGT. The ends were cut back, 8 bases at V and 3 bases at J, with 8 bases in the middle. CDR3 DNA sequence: TGTGCCAGCTGGACCTTTGGAAACACCATATATTTT. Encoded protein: CASWTFGNTIYF.

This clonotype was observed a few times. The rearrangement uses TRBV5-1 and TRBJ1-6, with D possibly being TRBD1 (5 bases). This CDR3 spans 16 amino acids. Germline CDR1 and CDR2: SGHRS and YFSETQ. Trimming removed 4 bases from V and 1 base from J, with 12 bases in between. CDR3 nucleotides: TGCGCCAGCAGCCCGGCCCAGGGTTCCTATAATTCACCCCTCCACTTT. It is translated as CASSPAQGSYNSPLHF.

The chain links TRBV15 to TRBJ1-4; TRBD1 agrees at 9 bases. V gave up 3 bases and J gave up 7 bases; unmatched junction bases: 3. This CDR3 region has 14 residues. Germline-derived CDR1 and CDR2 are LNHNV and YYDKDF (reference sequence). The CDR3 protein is CATSSEDRGEKLFF. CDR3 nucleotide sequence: TGTGCCACCAGCAGCGAGGACAGGGGTGAAAAACTGTTTTTT.